Listed here are 16 T cell receptor beta chains from one sample, sequenced in a study of blood T cell repertoires in COVID-19. Sequenced by immunoSEQ multiplex PCR; TCRdb stores in-frame clones only, minus some. This table holds some 670,000 clones, about nine tenths found once. The sample was peripheral blood. The receptors originated from a woman aged 18-29 years with acute or convalescent COVID-19.

The J gene is TRBJ2-7, the V gene TRBV4-2; 13 nucleotides line up with TRBD2. The CDR3 is 17 residues long. Unmatched junction bases numbered 7, after V lost 3 bases and J lost 2 bases. The germline CDR1 and CDR2 sequences are LGHNA and YNFKEQ. The CDR3 is CASSHRLAGGGTYEQYF. The CDR3 DNA follows: TGTGCCAGCAGCCATAGACTAGCGGGGGGTGGAACCTACGAGCAGTACTTC.

The V and J genes are TRBV10-3 and TRBJ2-7, with 9 bases fitting TRBD1. V dropped 11 bases and J dropped 4; count of bases not matched to a gene: 6. The CDR3 is 12 amino acids. Germline V gene data show CDR1 as ENHRY and CDR2 as SYGVKD. This CDR3 is CAVGTGIYEQYF. Written as DNA, the CDR3 is TGTGCCGTCGGGACAGGGATTTACGAGCAGTACTTC.

The chain links TRBV5-5 to TRBJ1-2, with TRBD1 matching 10 bases. Germline CDR1 reads SGHKS; CDR2 reads YYEKEE (reference sequence). The ends lost 5 bases at V and 2 bases at J; junction bases unmatched: 9. The CDR3 contains 16 residues. CDR3 in amino acids: CASRIRQGAHNYGYTF. The CDR3 DNA sequence: TGTGCCAGCAGGATAAGACAGGGGGCCCACAACTATGGCTACACCTTC.

This rearrangement joins TRBV25-1 to TRBJ2-5; the D gene is possibly TRBD2 (5 bases). The germline V and J ends were trimmed by 7 bases and 1 base, with 16 bases remaining between them. CDR3 size: 15 residues. Germline lookup yields CDR1 MGHDK and CDR2 SYGVNS. The CDR3 is CASTIGSLLQETQYF. CDR3 DNA: TGTGCCAGCACCATTGGGAGTCTCCTCCAAGAGACCCAGTACTTC.

This CDR3 is CASSSQGNPYNEQFF. Written as DNA, the CDR3 is TGCGCCAGCAGCTCACAGGGAAACCCCTACAATGAGCAGTTCTTC. The V and J genes are TRBV5-1 and TRBJ2-1, with D possibly matching TRBD1 (6 bases). CDR3 length: 15 amino acids. Germline loops: CDR1 SGHRS, CDR2 YFSETQ. Trimming cost V 3 bases and J 2 bases, with 12 bases left between them.

This chain joins TRBV5-1 and TRBJ1-1; D remains unclear. This CDR3 comprises 13 residues. CDR1 SGHRS and CDR2 YFSETQ come from the germline V gene. The V and J ends lost 8 bases and 1 base respectively, with 12 bases between them. The CDR3 reads CARLKAGNTEAFF. The CDR3 DNA sequence: TGCGCCAGATTGAAAGCGGGGAACACTGAAGCTTTCTTT. Full variable domain (outside the CDR3, taken from reference TRBV5-1 and TRBJ1-1): KAGVTQTPRYLIKTRGQQVTLSCSPISGHRSVSWYQQTPGQGLQFLFEYFSETQRNKGNFPGRFSGRQFSNSRSEMNVSTLELGDSALYLCARLKAGNTEAFFGQGTRLTVV.

J is TRBJ1-5 and V is TRBV30; possibly TRBD1 for D (5 bases). This CDR3 comprises 13 residues. The germline gives CDR1 GTSNPN, CDR2 SVGIG (reference sequence). The V and J ends lost 5 bases and 5 bases respectively, with 13 bases between them. CDR3 coding DNA: TGTGCCTGGGCCACAGGACCGGATCAGCCCCAGCATTTT. Encoded protein: CAWATGPDQPQHF. Variable domain in full (rest from reference TRBV30 and TRBJ1-5): SQTIHQWPATLVQPVGSPLSLECTVEGTSNPNLYWYRQAAGRGLQLLFYSVGIGQISSEVPQNLSASRPQDRQFILSSKKLLLSDSGFYLCAWATGPDQPQHFGDGTRLSIL.

The gene calls are TRBV2 and TRBJ2-5; no reliable D call. The length of the CDR3 is 13 residues. Trimming removed 6 bases from V and 7 bases from J, with 15 bases in between. Germline values: CDR1 SNHLY, CDR2 FYNNEI. CDR3 region: CASRWAPVGTQYF. The CDR3 coding sequence is TGTGCCAGCAGATGGGCCCCCGTGGGGACCCAGTACTTC.

This rearrangement joins TRBV21-1 to TRBJ1-3; the table's D gene call, TRBD1, was not cross checked with the DNA. TRBV21-1 is an annotated pseudogene. The CDR3 loop spans 15 amino acids. The CDR3 is CAHRRRRRSGNTIYF. The CDR3 bases are TGTGCCCACAGAAGGCGAAGACGATCTGGAAACACCATATATTTT.

The V and J genes are TRBV12-3 or TRBV12-4 and TRBJ1-2; D remains ambiguous. Trimming cost V 3 bases and J 6 bases, with 8 bases left between them. The CDR3 contains 12 residues. CDR3 nucleotide sequence: TGTGCCAGCAGTTTTGGGCAACATGGCTACACCTTC. Translating gives CASSFGQHGYTF.

V is TRBV14 and J is TRBJ2-2; D is possibly TRBD2 (7 bases). Trimming removed 3 bases from V and 9 bases from J, with 14 bases in between. The CDR3 runs 14 residues. Per the germline V gene, CDR1 is SGHDN and CDR2 is FVKESK. The CDR3 DNA is TGTGCCAGCAGCCACTCATCGGGGGGCCGGGAGCTGTTTTTT. Protein product: CASSHSSGGRELFF.

A single count supports this clone. The chain is built from TRBV7-2 and TRBJ2-5, with 8 bases fitting TRBD2. Germline loops: CDR1 SGHTA, CDR2 FQGNSA. CDR3 length: 15 amino acids. V trimming: 3 bases; J trimming: 2 bases; junction bases outside the gene matches: 5. This chain's CDR3 is CASSFEGLGQETQYF. The DNA for the CDR3 is TGTGCCAGCAGCTTTGAGGGACTAGGACAAGAGACCCAGTACTTC.

The CDR3 region is CSVELLLSRRYTF. The DNA of the CDR3 is TGCAGCGTTGAACTCCTTCTTTCTAGGCGCTACACCTTC. The chain joins TRBV29-1 to TRBJ1-2; D is uncertain. Trimming took off 2 bases at V and 9 bases at J, with 16 bases between the two ends. Germline CDR1 SQVTM, CDR2 ANQGSEA. CDR3 length: 13 residues.

A word on this clone: One end of the junction is discordant with germline, which a read error may explain. The V and J genes are TRBV6-6 and TRBJ1-4; D might be TRBD1 (5 bases). This CDR3 is 12 amino acids long. The germline CDR1 and CDR2 sequences are MNHNY and SVGAGI (reference sequence). This CDR3 reads CASGTVNEKLFF. The CDR3 DNA reads TGTGCCAGCGGGACTGTTAATGAGAAACTGTTTTTT.

This chain uses TRBV5-4 with TRBJ2-1; D might be TRBD2 (6 bases). The CDR3 has 16 residues. The ends were cut back, 0 bases at V and 2 bases at J, with 12 bases in the middle. Germline-derived CDR1 and CDR2 are SGHNT and YYREEE (reference sequence). CDR3 DNA: TGTGCCAGCAGCTTGGGGGGACTCCCAACCTACAATGAGCAGTTCTTC. Residues: CASSLGGLPTYNEQFF.

The J gene is TRBJ2-1, the V gene TRBV11-3; a possible D gene is TRBD2 (6 bases). V dropped 11 bases and J dropped 0 bases, with 14 bases sitting between them. The length of the CDR3 is 14 residues. The V gene's germline CDR1 is SGHNT and CDR2 YENEEA. The CDR3 loop reads CASGAGSSYNEQFF. CDR3 in DNA: TGTGCCTCCGGCGCGGGGAGCTCCTACAATGAGCAGTTCTTC.